Each of the 13 T cell receptor beta chains below was sequenced from the same sample in a study of CD8+CD57+ T cells in acquired aplastic anemia. Both TCR beta VDJ combination and CDR3 sequence profiling were carried out. Genomic DNA was the template for this profiling. One entry per CDR3 protein, called by TCRdb with MiXCR from the reads. The sample contains about 190,000 distinct CDR3 sequences, approximately 50% of which appear only once. The sequenced sample was sorted CD4+, CD8+, or CD8+CD57+ T cells (not recorded which) from PBMCs. The receptors originated from a human donor in good health, serving as a control.

The chain carries TRBV2 and TRBJ2-7; D is uncertain. The CDR3 totals 13 residues. CDR1 is SNHLY and CDR2 is FYNNEI in the germline V gene. V was cut by 5 bases and J by 0 bases, with 8 bases left in between. CDR3: CASSTFDSYEQYF. CDR3 nucleotides: TGTGCCAGCAGTACCTTCGACTCCTACGAGCAGTACTTC. Variable domain in full (rest from reference TRBV2 and TRBJ2-7): EPEVTQTPSHQVTQMGQEVILRCVPISNHLYFYWYRQILGQKVEFLVSFYNNEISEKSEIFDDQFSVERPDGSNFTLKIRSTKLEDSAMYFCASSTFDSYEQYFGPGTRLTVT.

This clonotype was counted at least ten times. The V call is TRBV25-1, the J call TRBJ1-5; possibly TRBD1 for D (6 bases). This CDR3 region has 13 residues. From germline, CDR1 is MGHDK and CDR2 SYGVNS. V was trimmed by 4 bases and J by 5 bases, leaving 9 bases between them. CDR3 region: CASSGRGDQPQHF. CDR3 bases: TGTGCCAGCAGTGGGAGGGGGGATCAGCCCCAGCATTTT. Based on the CDR3 plus reference TRBV25-1 and TRBJ1-5, the full variable domain is EADIYQTPRYLVIGTGKKITLECSQTMGHDKMYWYQQDPGMELHLIHYSYGVNSTEKGDLSSESTVSRIRTEHFPLTLESARPSHTSQYLCASSGRGDQPQHFGDGTRLSIL.

The chain carries TRBV24-1 and TRBJ1-3; 9 bases align to TRBD1. The J segment lost 1 base and the V segment lost 12 bases, leaving 6 bases of the junction unmatched. The CDR3 consists of 14 residues. Per germline, CDR1 KGHDR and CDR2 SFDVKD. This CDR3 is CAVHRGLSGNTIYF. CDR3 DNA: TGTGCCGTACACAGGGGGCTATCTGGAAACACCATATATTTT.

This clonotype was picked up a small number of times. The V and J genes are TRBV18 and TRBJ1-2, with TRBD1 as a possible D gene (6 bases). The CDR3 consists of 13 residues. CDR1 and CDR2 from the germline V gene are KGHSH and LQKENI. V lost 8 bases to trimming and J lost 5 bases, with 15 bases between them. DNA for the CDR3: TGTGCCAGCCAACCCGACAGGCAGTATGGCTACACCTTC. Translating it yields CASQPDRQYGYTF.

V and J are TRBV27 and TRBJ1-3; D uncertain. The ends were cut back, 3 bases at V and 9 bases at J, with 12 bases in the middle. The germline gives CDR1 MNHEY, CDR2 SMNVEV (reference sequence). CDR3 length: 13 residues. This CDR3 is CASSFRPEGTIYF. In nucleotides, the CDR3 is TGTGCCAGCAGTTTCAGGCCGGAGGGCACCATATATTTT.

This clonotype was detected a few times. A much larger clonotype is one base distant, so this may be a read error. The chain joins TRBV19 to TRBJ2-2, with unresolved D. The CDR3 loop spans 14 amino acids. The V gene's germline CDR1 is LNHDA and CDR2 SQIVND (reference sequence). Here the CDR3 reads CASSRSQNIGELFF. The CDR3 DNA sequence: TGTGCCAGTAGTCGTAGTCAGAACATCGGGGAGCTGTTTTTT.

This clonotype was picked up many times. The chain uses TRBV19 and TRBJ1-4; unclear D gene. This CDR3 region has 15 residues. In germline, CDR1 is LNHDA, CDR2 SQIVND (reference sequence). V lost 3 bases and J 7 bases, leaving 15 bases between the germline ends. CDR3 loop: CASSIVRQVTEKLFF. The CDR3 nucleotides are TGTGCCAGTAGTATCGTAAGACAAGTGACTGAAAAACTGTTTTTT.

This chain connects TRBV20-1 to TRBJ2-7; D assignment may be TRBD1 or TRBD2 (5 bases each). There are 13 residues in the CDR3. CDR1 and CDR2 (germline): DFQATT, SNEGSKA (reference sequence). V lost 5 bases, J lost 2 bases, and 13 bases lay in between. The CDR3 protein is CSASGTGAYEQYF. Written as DNA, the CDR3 is TGCAGTGCTTCCGGGACGGGTGCCTACGAGCAGTACTTC.

This clonotype was detected many times. The chain employs TRBV7-6 and TRBJ1-6, with D uncertain. Germline-derived CDR1 and CDR2 are SGHVS and FNYEAQ. The V and J ends lost 5 bases and 0 bases respectively, with 11 bases between them. The CDR3 totals 16 residues. For the CDR3, the DNA is TGTGCCAGCAGCCCCCGGTCTGGCTCCTATAATTCACCCCTCCACTTT. Protein sequence: CASSPRSGSYNSPLHF.

The rearrangement joins TRBV7-3 to TRBJ2-3; 7 bases line up with TRBD2. CDR1 is SGHTA, CDR2 FQGTGA, per germline. Trimming removed 6 bases from V and 8 bases from J; junction bases left unmatched: 8. This CDR3 comprises 13 residues. This CDR3 is CASSPGLDATQYF. CDR3 nucleotides: TGTGCCAGCAGTCCCGGACTAGACGCTACGCAGTATTTT.

This clonotype was recorded once. One end of the junction fails to match germline, which may point to a read error. V gene TRBV9 combines with J gene TRBJ2-2; the match to TRBD2 covers 7 bases. CDR1 is SGDLS, CDR2 YYNGEE, per germline. The CDR3 runs 14 residues. In DNA, the CDR3 is TGTGCCAGCAGCGGGGGGGGGAACACCGGGGAGCCGTTTTTT. Its protein product is CASSGGGNTGEPFF. Complete variable domain (other parts from reference TRBV9 and TRBJ2-2): DSGVTQTPKHLITATGQRVTLRCSPRSGDLSVYWYQQSLDQGLQFLIQYYNGEERAKGNILERFSAQQFPDLHSELNLSSLELGDSALYFCASSGGGNTGEPFFGEGSRLTVL.

The sample holds many counts of this clonotype. The gene calls are TRBV6-5 and TRBJ1-4; 8 nucleotides agree with TRBD1. V lost 7 bases to trimming and J lost 3 bases; unmatched junction nucleotides: 7. Germline CDR1 MNHEY, CDR2 SVGAGI. This CDR3 has 15 residues. CDR3 nucleotides: TGTGCCAGCACCCACCGGGACAGGCCTAATGAAAAACTGTTTTTT. It is translated as CASTHRDRPNEKLFF.

This chain joins TRBV19 and TRBJ2-5, with 15 bases that match TRBD2. Germline CDR1 and CDR2: LNHDA and SQIVND (reference sequence). J was trimmed by 5 bases and V by 4 bases; bases with no gene match: 8. This CDR3 spans 17 amino acids. The CDR3 protein is CASSTGLAGGRRETQYF. In nucleotides, the CDR3 is TGTGCCAGTAGTACGGGACTAGCGGGGGGCCGGCGGGAGACCCAGTACTTC.